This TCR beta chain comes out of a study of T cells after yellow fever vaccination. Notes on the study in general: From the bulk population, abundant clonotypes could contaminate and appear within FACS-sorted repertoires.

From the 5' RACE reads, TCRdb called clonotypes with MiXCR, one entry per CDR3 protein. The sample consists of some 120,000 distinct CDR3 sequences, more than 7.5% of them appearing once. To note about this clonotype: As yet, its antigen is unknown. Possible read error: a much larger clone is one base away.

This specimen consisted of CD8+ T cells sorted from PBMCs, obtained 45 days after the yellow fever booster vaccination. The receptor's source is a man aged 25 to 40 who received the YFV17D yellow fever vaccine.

The chain's CDR3 is CASNGAEYTGELIF. CDR3 DNA sequence: TGTGCCAGCAATGGGGCGGAATACACCGGGGAGCTGATTTTT. This chain links TRBV9 with TRBJ2-2; tentatively, D is TRBD1 or TRBD2 (5 bases each). Germline V gene data show CDR1 as SGDLS and CDR2 as YYNGEE. There are 14 residues in the CDR3.